This TCR beta chain was documented in a study of early T cells in non-severe SARS-CoV-2 infection. Regarding the study as a whole: Matching results from VDJdb favored anti-spike CD8 responses, leaving private and CD4 specificities undetected.

This clonotype was detected only once. Its antigen is as yet unknown. Trimming pared 1 base from V and 2 bases from J, leaving 5 bases between. The length of the CDR3 is 13 residues. CDR1 is MNHNY, CDR2 SVGAGI, per germline (reference sequence). Individual cDNA molecules carried attached unique molecular identifiers. TCRdb called the 5' RACE reads again in MiXCR, with one record for every CDR3 protein. This sample yields 30,000 to 40,000 distinct CDR3 sequences, of which around 7% are seen a single time; less than 15% belongs to the top ten. The J gene is TRBJ1-2, the V gene TRBV6-6, with D hard to call. The sample here was whole blood, taken at baseline. The clonotype comes from an adult who was a healthcare worker with PCR-confirmed SARS-CoV-2 infection or an uninfected control (not recorded which). The CDR3 loop is CASSYWLNYGYTF. CDR3 nucleotides: TGTGCCAGCAGTTACTGGCTAAACTATGGCTACACCTTC.